A selection of T cell receptor beta chains follows, all from one sample in a study of blood T cell repertoires in COVID-19. Sequencing used immunoSEQ multiplex PCR; TCRdb keeps in-frame clones, though not all of them. The table records some 220,000 clones, around 84% of them present only once. Sequenced material: peripheral blood. All receptors come from an elderly woman with active or convalescent COVID-19. CDR3s include the opening cysteine and the closing phenylalanine or tryptophan. D genes are given only for firm matches. Expanded clones are given a class, and other clones once, few, many or no size at all.

J | V | size | D | DNA | CDR3
TRBJ2-7 | TRBV3-1/TRBV3-2 | . | TRBD1 | TGTGCCAGCAGCCAAGCCCCGACAGGGAACGAGCAGTACTTC | CASSQAPTGNEQYF
TRBJ1-4 | TRBV2 | . | . | TGTGCCAGCAGTGGCCTAACAGGGATCCATGAAAAACTGTTTTTT | CASSGLTGIHEKLFF
TRBJ1-2 | TRBV5-8 | . | TRBD1 | TGTGCCAGCAGCTCCCGCGTTATGGACAGGGGGCTTGGAGTCTACACCTTC | CASSSRVMDRGLGVYTF
TRBJ1-2 | TRBV6-2/TRBV6-3 | . | TRBD1 | TGTGCCAGCAGTAAATGGGACAGCTTCTATGGCTACACCTTC | CASSKWDSFYGYTF
TRBJ2-2 | TRBV5-1 | . | TRBD2 | TGCGCCAGCAGCTCGGGGACTAGCGGGAGCTCCGGGGAGCTGTTTTTT | CASSSGTSGSSGELFF
TRBJ2-5 | TRBV4-1 | many | . | TGCGCCAGCAGCCAAGATTCCGGGGGGCCCGGAGAGACCCAGTACTTC | CASSQDSGGPGETQYF
TRBJ1-4 | TRBV30 | . | . | TGTGCCTGGAGTAGGGAAGGGGGTGAAAAACTGTTTTTT | CAWSREGGEKLFF
TRBJ2-2 | TRBV18 | . | TRBD1 | TGTGCCAGCTCACGACCGGGACAGGGCAGGACCGGGGAGCTGTTTTTT | CASSRPGQGRTGELFF
TRBJ2-1 | TRBV4-3 | few | . | TGCGCCAGCAGCCAAGAGTCTGTTCCCTACAATGAGCAGTTCTTC | CASSQESVPYNEQFF
TRBJ2-3 | TRBV5-1 | . | . | TGCGCCAGCAGCTTCCATAGGCAGGAGGGAGATACGCAGTATTTT | CASSFHRQEGDTQYF
TRBJ1-2 | TRBV12-3/TRBV12-4 | . | . | TGTGCCAGCAGTTTTCGGACAGCCGGTGGGAACACCTTC | CASSFRTAGGNTF
TRBJ1-3 | TRBV9 | once | . | TGTGCCAGCAGCGTAGGGCAGAACTCTGGAAACACCATATATTTT | CASSVGQNSGNTIYF
TRBJ2-1 | TRBV4-2 | . | . | TGTGCCAGCAGCCAAGACGCGGGGGACATTGAGCAGTTCTTC | CASSQDAGDIEQFF
TRBJ2-1 | TRBV9 | . | TRBD2 | TGTGCCAGCAGCGCAGTCGTAGCGGGAGGGGCCTGGGAGCAGTTCTTC | CASSAVVAGGAWEQFF